The 24 T cell receptor beta chains below were found in one sample sequenced in a study of CD8+ T cells in alopecia areata. Sequencing templates came from extracted RNA that was reverse transcribed into cDNA. Sequencing used immunoSEQ multiplex PCR; TCRdb keeps in-frame clones, though not all of them. This table holds about 100,000 clones, roughly 60% found once. Material: CD8+ T cells sorted from blood. The receptors derive from a human donor in good health.

The table lists this clone with a few counts. The chain combines TRBV9 with TRBJ2-1; tentatively, D is TRBD2 (6 bases). V was pared by 4 bases and J by 2 bases, with 10 bases between. Germline CDR1 and CDR2: SGDLS and YYNGEE. This CDR3 is 14 amino acids long. In DNA, the CDR3 is TGTGCCAGCAGCTTGACTAGTACCTACAATGAGCAGTTCTTC. Translation: CASSLTSTYNEQFF.

Written as DNA, the CDR3 is TGTGCCAGCAGCTTAGTGGGCAAGGCTACCCAAGAGACCCAGTACTTC. Amino acid sequence: CASSLVGKATQETQYF. This sequence joins TRBV7-9 and TRBJ2-5; D unclear. The germline CDR1 and CDR2 sequences are SEHNR and FQNEAQ (reference sequence). Trimming removed 1 base at V and 1 base at J, with 13 bases between. This CDR3 has 16 amino acids.

This clone was seen only a few times. V usage is TRBV29-1 and J usage is TRBJ1-1; 8 nucleotides agree with TRBD1. V shed 6 bases, J shed 4 bases, and the junction held 16 bases outside the gene matches. CDR3 length: 16 residues. CDR1 and CDR2 from the germline V gene are SQVTM and ANQGSEA. CDR3 DNA sequence: TGCAGCGTCCGACCCAGACAGGGGCAGCTCCCCACTGAAGCTTTCTTT. The encoded protein is CSVRPRQGQLPTEAFF.

The rearrangement links TRBV2 to TRBJ1-5, with D uncertain. V gave up 6 bases and J gave up 0 bases, with 15 bases separating them. The CDR3 loop spans 16 amino acids. CDR1 SNHLY and CDR2 FYNNEI come from the germline V gene. Here the CDR3 DNA reads TGTGCCAGCAGCTTACACCTGAATTATAGCAATCAGCCCCAGCATTTT. Amino acid sequence: CASSLHLNYSNQPQHF.

The J gene is TRBJ2-2, the V gene TRBV30; 8 nucleotides agree with TRBD1. Looked up from germline, CDR1 is GTSNPN and CDR2 is SVGIG (reference sequence). V gave up 4 bases and J gave up 5 bases; unmatched junction bases: 12. The length of the CDR3 is 16 residues. The CDR3 sequence is CAWTRGSGGGTGELFF. The CDR3 DNA follows: TGTGCCTGGACCCGGGGGTCAGGGGGCGGGACCGGGGAGCTGTTTTTT.

J is TRBJ2-1 and V is TRBV27; 7 bases are shared with TRBD2. This CDR3 has 18 amino acids. V dropped 5 bases and J dropped 0; count of bases not matched to a gene: 13. Germline-derived CDR1 and CDR2 are MNHEY and SMNVEV (reference sequence). The chain's CDR3 is CASSPRGASGPSYNEQFF. In DNA form, the CDR3 reads TGTGCCAGCAGTCCCCGAGGGGCTAGCGGCCCCTCCTACAATGAGCAGTTCTTC.

The J gene is TRBJ2-7, the V gene TRBV19, with D possibly being TRBD1 (6 bases). Germline CDR1 LNHDA, CDR2 SQIVND (reference sequence). CDR3 length equals 15 residues. Trimming cost V 5 bases and J 2 bases, with 16 bases left between them. The CDR3 spells CASSPFSGQTYEQYF. The CDR3 nucleotides read TGTGCCAGTAGTCCCTTTTCAGGACAGACCTACGAGCAGTACTTC.

The gene calls are TRBV2 and TRBJ2-3; D is ambiguous. The V gene lost 1 base and the J gene lost 3 bases, with 5 bases spanning the gap. Germline-derived CDR1 and CDR2 are SNHLY and FYNNEI. The CDR3 contains 13 residues. The CDR3 DNA sequence: TGTGCCAGCAGTGAAGAGGGAACAGATACGCAGTATTTT. It yields the protein CASSEEGTDTQYF. The entire variable domain, with the rest obtained from reference TRBV2 and TRBJ2-3, is as follows: EPEVTQTPSHQVTQMGQEVILRCVPISNHLYFYWYRQILGQKVEFLVSFYNNEISEKSEIFDDQFSVERPDGSNFTLKIRSTKLEDSAMYFCASSEEGTDTQYFGPGTRLTVL.

This clone was picked up a small number of times. CDR3 amino acids: CASSLGQGNSPLHF. The CDR3 nucleotides are TGTGCCAGCAGCTTGGGGCAGGGTAATTCACCCCTCCACTTT. The V and J genes are TRBV5-6 and TRBJ1-6; a possible D gene is TRBD1 (5 bases). CDR1 and CDR2 (germline): SGHDT, YYEEEE. Trimming shortened V by 0 bases and J by 6 bases, and 7 bases separated the two germline ends. This CDR3 has 14 residues.

The genes are TRBV4-3 and TRBJ1-3; no clear D. The CDR3 covers 15 residues. Germline V gene lookup returns CDR1 LGHNA and CDR2 YSLEER. V lost 1 base, J lost 0 bases, and 7 bases lay in between. The CDR3 sequence is CASSQVWGSGNTIYF. CDR3 coding DNA: TGCGCCAGCAGCCAAGTCTGGGGCTCTGGAAACACCATATATTTT.

The genes are TRBV4-2 and TRBJ2-7; either TRBD1 or TRBD2 may fit D (6 bases each). V lost 4 bases to trimming and J lost 1 base, with 17 bases between them. The CDR3 totals 16 residues. Germline CDR1 reads LGHNA; CDR2 reads YNFKEQ. The CDR3 DNA reads as TGTGCCAGCAGCCTCGAAGGGGGGTCCCCTTCCTACGAGCAGTACTTC. Its protein product is CASSLEGGSPSYEQYF.

This clone has only a few counts. The genes are TRBV4-1 and TRBJ1-1; D not certain. V was cut by 6 bases and J by 1 base, with 9 bases left in between. The CDR3 is 13 residues long. Germline CDR1 is MGHRA and CDR2 is YSYEKL. DNA for the CDR3: TGCGCCAGCAGAGGTGGTGGGAACACTGAAGCTTTCTTT. It yields the protein CASRGGGNTEAFF.

This clone came up a few times. This chain connects TRBV28 to TRBJ2-5, with unresolved D. Germline CDR1 is MDHEN and CDR2 is SYDVKM. Trimming shortened V by 3 bases and J by 5 bases, and 4 bases separated the two germline ends. The CDR3 has 11 amino acids. CDR3: CASSFQETQYF. CDR3 coding DNA: TGTGCCAGCAGTTTTCAGGAGACCCAGTACTTC.

The genes are TRBV5-6 and TRBJ2-6; the D call may be TRBD1 or TRBD2 (5 bases each). Germline assignment: CDR1 SGHDT and CDR2 YYEEEE. The V and J ends lost 8 bases and 0 bases respectively, with 18 bases between them. This CDR3 is built from 17 residues. Written as DNA, the CDR3 is TGTGCCAGTGATCCCGGGACGGGAAGCTCTGGGGCCAACGTCCTGACTTTC. This sequence encodes CASDPGTGSSGANVLTF.

The chain carries TRBV30 and TRBJ2-3; possibly TRBD2 for D (5 bases). V was clipped by 0 bases and J by 4 bases, with 11 bases between them. CDR1 GTSNPN and CDR2 SVGIG come from the germline V gene (reference sequence). The CDR3 is 14 amino acids. CDR3 protein: CAWSVINGADTQYF. The CDR3 DNA is TGTGCCTGGAGTGTGATCAACGGGGCAGATACGCAGTATTTT.

The CDR3 loop reads CASSVGDRDHEQYF. The CDR3 region has the DNA TGTGCCAGCAGCGTAGGGGACAGGGACCACGAGCAGTACTTC. This sequence joins TRBV9 and TRBJ2-7, with 9 positions matching TRBD1. This CDR3 spans 14 amino acids. The ends lost 0 bases at V and 5 bases at J; junction bases unmatched: 3. The germline CDR1 and CDR2 sequences are SGDLS and YYNGEE. Drawing the rest from reference TRBV9 and TRBJ2-7, the complete variable domain is DSGVTQTPKHLITATGQRVTLRCSPRSGDLSVYWYQQSLDQGLQFLIQYYNGEERAKGNILERFSAQQFPDLHSELNLSSLELGDSALYFCASSVGDRDHEQYFGPGTRLTVT.

CDR3 in amino acids: CASSTGGETQYF. The CDR3 DNA is TGTGCCAGCAGCACAGGGGGAGAGACGCAGTATTTT. V is TRBV7-2 and J is TRBJ2-3; TRBD1 matches at 8 bases. CDR3 length equals 12 residues. Germline assignment: CDR1 SGHTA and CDR2 FQGNSA. V gave up 5 bases and J gave up 9 bases; unmatched junction bases: 4.

The chain uses TRBV18 and TRBJ1-6; TRBD1 aligns across 8 bases. Germline V gene lookup returns CDR1 KGHSH and CDR2 LQKENI. V dropped 5 bases and J dropped 5; count of bases not matched to a gene: 5. The CDR3 runs to 15 residues. This CDR3 reads CASSGRTGNNSPLHF. In DNA form, the CDR3 reads TGTGCCAGCTCAGGGCGGACAGGGAATAATTCACCCCTCCACTTT.

The sample holds a few counts of this clone. The gene calls are TRBV21-1 and TRBJ2-2; the table's D call of TRBD1 was not tested on the DNA. TRBV21-1 constitutes a pseudogene. There are 16 residues in the CDR3. The CDR3 is CASSPSCQGRTGELFF. The CDR3 coding sequence is TGTGCCAGCAGCCCTTCGTGCCAGGGTAGGACCGGGGAGCTGTTTTTT.

This clone is medium-sized within its sample. V usage is TRBV5-4 and J usage is TRBJ1-6, with 10 bases fitting TRBD1. CDR3 size: 17 residues. The V gene end was trimmed by 3 bases and the J gene end by 4 bases; junction bases not matched to a gene: 7. CDR1 and CDR2 (germline): SGHNT, YYREEE (reference sequence). CDR3 in amino acids: CASSSEKGQGYNSPLHF. The CDR3 DNA sequence: TGTGCCAGCAGCTCAGAGAAGGGACAGGGGTATAATTCACCCCTCCACTTT.

The V and J genes are TRBV2 and TRBJ2-5; 13 positions agree with TRBD2. Per germline, CDR1 SNHLY and CDR2 FYNNEI. The CDR3 consists of 15 residues. Unmatched junction bases numbered 4, after V lost 8 bases and J lost 1 base. CDR3 residues: CASGGLAGTQETQYF. The CDR3 DNA follows: TGTGCCAGCGGGGGACTAGCGGGGACCCAAGAGACCCAGTACTTC. Drawing the rest from reference TRBV2 and TRBJ2-5, the complete variable domain is EPEVTQTPSHQVTQMGQEVILRCVPISNHLYFYWYRQILGQKVEFLVSFYNNEISEKSEIFDDQFSVERPDGSNFTLKIRSTKLEDSAMYFCASGGLAGTQETQYFGPGTRLLVL.

A few counts support this clone. The V gene is TRBV4-2, the J gene TRBJ2-3; D remains unclear. Germline CDR1 LGHNA, CDR2 YNFKEQ. The CDR3 is 15 amino acids. Trimming stripped 0 bases from V and 6 bases from J, with 13 bases between. CDR3 in amino acids: CASSQEEPTWDTQYF. The CDR3 nucleotides read TGTGCCAGCAGCCAAGAGGAACCAACCTGGGATACGCAGTATTTT.

The rearrangement uses TRBV6-1 and TRBJ2-1; D not resolved. Germline assignment: CDR1 MNHNS and CDR2 SASEGT. Trimming pared 5 bases from V and 4 bases from J, leaving 15 bases between. The CDR3 covers 15 residues. CDR3 in amino acids: CASSPSPTPYNEQFF. The CDR3 region has the DNA TGTGCCAGCAGTCCCTCACCGACCCCTTACAATGAGCAGTTCTTC.

On this clone itself: At one end, the junction sequence differs from germline, possibly due to a read error. This chain links TRBV5-1 with TRBJ1-1; 9 nucleotides line up with TRBD1. The CDR3 loop spans 14 amino acids. Germline V gene lookup returns CDR1 SGHRS and CDR2 YFSETQ. CDR3 DNA: TGCGCCAGCAGCTTGACAGGGGGCTACACTGAAGCTTTCTTC. It yields the protein CASSLTGGYTEAFF.